The rows below give T cell receptor beta chains drawn from one sample of a study of CD8+ T cells in alopecia areata. Assay used: immunoSEQ multiplex PCR; TCRdb lists only in-frame clones, some missing. The repertoire has about 69,000 clones, 55% to 65% of them found once; the top ten carry more than 15%. The material sequenced was CD8+ T cells sorted from blood, taken at week 0. Receptors originate from a human donor with alopecia areata. Both conserved end residues are part of each CDR3. D genes are given only for firm matches. Rows may omit the clone size; those that give it use once, few, many or a size class.

.	TRBV29-1	.	TRBJ2-2	CSVGQGNTGELFF	TGCAGCGTGGGTCAGGGAAACACCGGGGAGCTGTTTTTT
.	TRBV28	few	TRBJ1-5	CASSRSRPSNQPQHF	TGTGCCAGCAGCCGCAGCCGACCTAGCAATCAGCCCCAGCATTTT
TRBD1	TRBV6-5	.	TRBJ1-5	CASSEQGAIQPQHF	TGTGCCAGCAGTGAGCAGGGGGCTATTCAGCCCCAGCATTTT
.	TRBV2	few	TRBJ2-7	CASSEGGREFSYEQYF	TGTGCCAGCAGTGAAGGCGGCAGGGAATTTTCCTACGAGCAGTACTTC
.	TRBV30	.	TRBJ2-2	CAWSVGSTGELFF	TGTGCCTGGAGTGTGGGGTCGACCGGGGAGCTGTTTTTT
.	TRBV9	.	TRBJ2-2	CASSVEGSLGTGELFF	TGTGCCAGCAGCGTAGAGGGTAGCTTAGGCACCGGGGAGCTGTTTTTT
.	TRBV23-1	once	TRBJ1-2	CASSQPGGDYGYTF	TGCGCCAGCAGTCAACCCGGGGGAGACTATGGCTACACCTTC
.	TRBV7-9	.	TRBJ1-2	CASSLQDIYGYTF	TGTGCCAGCAGCCTACAGGACATCTATGGCTACACCTTC
.	TRBV23-1	.	TRBJ1-1	CASSQGFMNTEAFF	TGCGCCAGCTCTCAGGGGTTCATGAACACTGAAGCTTTCTTT
.	TRBV5-4	.	TRBJ1-1	CASSFSNTEAFF	TGTGCCAGCAGCTTTTCGAACACTGAAGCTTTCTTT
TRBD2	TRBV4-3	.	TRBJ2-1	CASSQEGLAGFYNEQFF	TGCGCCAGCAGCCAAGAGGGACTAGCGGGATTCTACAATGAGCAGTTCTTC
TRBD1	TRBV7-9	.	TRBJ2-5	CASSSTDRGGETQYF	TGTGCCAGCAGCTCGACGGACAGGGGCGGCGAGACCCAGTACTTC
TRBD1	TRBV29-1	.	TRBJ1-1	CSVEGDREAFF	TGCAGCGTTGAAGGGGACAGGGAAGCTTTCTTT
.	TRBV7-8	.	TRBJ2-3	CASSPRFGGYTDTQYF	TGTGCCAGCAGCCCGCGTTTTGGAGGGTACACAGATACGCAGTATTTT
TRBD1	TRBV9	.	TRBJ2-1	CASSVEFTGAGEQFF	TGTGCCAGCAGCGTAGAGTTTACAGGGGCGGGTGAGCAGTTCTTC
.	TRBV28	.	TRBJ2-5	CASSLWGDGETQYF	TGTGCCAGCAGTTTGTGGGGGGATGGGGAGACCCAGTACTTC
TRBD1	TRBV29-1	few	TRBJ2-3	CSVEREWGQGPDTQYF	TGCAGCGTTGAAAGAGAGTGGGGACAGGGCCCCGATACGCAGTATTTT
.	TRBV4-1	.	TRBJ2-7	CASSQPRERYEQYF	TGCGCCAGCAGCCAACCACGGGAGCGCTACGAGCAGTACTTC
TRBD1	TRBV18	.	TRBJ2-5	CASSPPWTGEETQYF	TGTGCCAGCTCACCACCTTGGACAGGGGAAGAGACCCAGTACTTC
.	TRBV25-1	.	TRBJ2-7	CASSESTGFYEQYF	TGTGCCAGCAGTGAATCCACAGGGTTTTACGAGCAGTACTTC
.	TRBV5-6	.	TRBJ1-1	CASSLTSNTEAFF	TGTGCCAGCAGCTTGACGTCGAACACTGAAGCTTTCTTT
TRBD1	TRBV4-2	.	TRBJ1-1	CASRAGGAITEAFF	TGTGCCAGCAGAGCAGGGGGCGCAATCACTGAAGCTTTCTTT
.	TRBV4-3	.	TRBJ1-1	CASSHGRGGNTEAFF	TGCGCCAGCAGCCACGGCCGGGGAGGGAACACTGAAGCTTTCTTT
.	TRBV4-3	.	TRBJ2-7	CASSQEYGASGEQYF	TGCGCCAGCAGCCAAGAATACGGGGCCTCGGGAGAGCAGTACTTC
.	TRBV13	.	TRBJ2-7	CASSALGSPYEQYF	TGTGCCAGCAGTGCACTCGGGAGCCCCTACGAGCAGTACTTC
TRBD1	TRBV29-1	.	TRBJ2-7	CSVATGSSYEQYF	TGCAGCGTAGCGACAGGGAGCTCCTACGAGCAGTACTTC
.	TRBV29-1	.	TRBJ2-1	CSVARLDNEQFF	TGCAGCGTTGCCCGACTTGACAATGAGCAGTTCTTC
.	TRBV5-1	few	TRBJ1-5	CASSFGPPNQPQHF	TGCGCCAGCAGCTTCGGGCCGCCAAATCAGCCCCAGCATTTT
.	TRBV28	.	TRBJ1-1	CASSLSGAVYEAFF	TGTGCCAGCAGTTTATCAGGGGCCGTATATGAAGCTTTCTTT
.	TRBV23-1	.	TRBJ2-5	CASSQDPGKTQYF	TGCGCCAGCAGTCAAGACCCGGGGAAGACCCAGTACTTC
.	TRBV28	.	TRBJ1-1	CASSPRDTEAFF	TGTGCCAGCAGTCCTCGGGATACCGAGGCTTTCTTT
.	TRBV7-9	few	TRBJ2-5	CASSNELVLQETQYF	TGTGCCAGCAGCAACGAACTGGTCTTGCAAGAGACCCAGTACTTC
TRBD1	TRBV7-9	.	TRBJ2-5	CASSLGQGLYQETQYF	TGTGCCAGCAGCCTGGGACAGGGATTGTACCAAGAGACCCAGTACTTC
.	TRBV7-9	.	TRBJ2-7	CASSGRDTREQYF	TGTGCCAGCAGCGGCCGGGACACAAGGGAGCAGTACTTC
.	TRBV11-1	.	TRBJ2-1	CASSPGSEQFF	TGTGCCAGCTCACCAGGATCCGAGCAGTTCTTC
.	TRBV23-1	.	TRBJ1-3	CASSPRSSGNTIYF	TGCGCCAGCAGTCCACGGAGCTCTGGAAACACCATATATTTT
TRBD2	TRBV29-1	.	TRBJ2-5	CSVSRDYKETQYF	TGCAGCGTTAGCCGGGACTACAAAGAGACCCAGTACTTC
TRBD1	TRBV11-2	.	TRBJ1-1	CASSLVGGQVIKVFF	TGTGCCAGCAGCTTAGTGGGGGGACAGGTGATTAAGGTTTTCTTT
.	TRBV5-6	once	TRBJ1-1	CASSFGREAFF	TGTGCCAGCAGCTTTGGCAGAGAAGCTTTCTTT
.	TRBV29-1	.	TRBJ2-5	CSVESGEEETQYF	TGCAGCGTTGAGTCTGGGGAGGAAGAGACCCAGTACTTC
.	TRBV7-2	.	TRBJ2-3	CASSVSRETQYF	TGTGCCAGCAGCGTGTCTCGAGAGACGCAGTATTTT